This TCR beta chain emerged from a study of blood T cell repertoires in COVID-19. Study summary: From T cells, B-cell-depleted T cells, or PBMCs came the material, which was cDNA or gDNA.

TCRdb's table, derived via immunoSEQ multiplex PCR, lists solely in-frame clones and lacks some. The sample carries approximately 340,000 clones, approximately 91% recorded once. CDR3 length equals 13 residues. V lost 8 bases and J lost 9; bases outside the gene matches: 8. CDR1 is GTSNPN and CDR2 is SVGIG in the germline V gene (reference sequence). The sample taken for sequencing was PBMCs or T cells enriched from blood (not recorded which). This TCR derives from a woman aged 40 to 50 who had been exposed to COVID-19. The genes are TRBV30 and TRBJ1-6; 9 nucleotides align to TRBD1. CDR3 sequence: CAGYRGQGSPLHF. CDR3 bases: TGTGCCGGTTACAGGGGACAGGGTTCACCCCTCCACTTT.